A single TCR beta chain is shown here with its context. TCRdb's copy holds only in-frame clones and misses some; the assay was immunoSEQ multiplex PCR. The sample contains 30,000 to 45,000 clones, over 60% of which appear only once. The data derive from a study of blood T cell repertoires in COVID-19. Across the study: Sites across the United States, Italy and Spain contributed samples from acute and convalescent COVID-19. T cells, B-cell-depleted T cells, or PBMCs supplied cDNA or gDNA.

This CDR3 contains 15 residues. The trim removed 1 base at V and 5 bases at J, leaving 5 bases unmatched. The germline V gene encodes CDR1 LGHNA and CDR2 YSLEER. Material: peripheral blood. The gene calls are TRBV4-3 and TRBJ2-7, with 10 bases identical to TRBD2. The clonotype was recovered from a man between 60 and 75 years old with active COVID-19. For the CDR3, the DNA is TGCGCCAGCAGCCAAGTAAGAGCGGGGGGGCACGAGCAGTACTTC. Protein: CASSQVRAGGHEQYF.